This T cell receptor (beta chain) comes out of a study of identical twins (dated by TCRdb to 2016 to 2018). Concerning the study at large: The study deep-sequenced TCR alpha and beta repertoires from monozygotic twins, unrelated adults of various ages and cord blood to test whether fetal clonotypes persist. Replicate twin experiments were performed at different times using different library preparation protocols to rule out contamination. What the study reported, not specific to this receptor: Fewer insertions were carried by abundant cord blood beta clonotypes; a weaker similar trend was observed in young adult naive repertoires, while no such trend was observed in memory repertoires. Invariant T cells such as MAIT and iNKT could partly confound zero-insertion analyses, although diverse VJ usage argued against such confounding for most clonotypes. Recombination models systematically underestimated out-of-frame TCR alpha sharing in monozygotic twins but agreed with sharing between unrelated individuals. The excess sharing between twins in beta out-of-frame sequences was weaker because fewer shared sequences reduced the signal-to-noise ratio. Compared with coincidental sharing between unrelated individuals, an excess of low generation-probability sequences was observed among out-of-frame TCR alpha sequences shared between twins. Because the same donors could not be followed over many years, conclusions were based on cross-sectional statistical analysis.

Library preparation employed 5' RACE. Sequenced using an Illumina HiSeq 2000. Template switching introduced a universal primer binding site; the final cDNA contained a unique molecular identifier, enabling accurate counting of TCR cDNA molecules. Specific primers in the conserved constant-segment region were used to synthesize first-strand cDNA for TCR alpha and beta chains. To control for contamination, every cDNA library carried two barcodes: a SMART-Mk sample barcode plus Illumina barcodes. TruSeq adapter sequences, together with Illumina sample barcodes, were added in two successive PCR steps. The TCR alpha and beta cDNA libraries were sequenced on the Illumina HiSeq platform using custom primers. Under the source paper's analysis protocol: Unique molecular identifiers were extracted from raw reads with MiGEC, and CDR3 positions were determined with MiXCR. For each individual, recombination models were inferred using an EM algorithm with the repgenHMM and IGoR tools. The tcR package in R was used for shared clonotype analysis, with sharing normalized by the product of cloneset sizes. To study raw recombination free of thymic and clonal selection effects, out-of-frame nonproductive sequences were analyzed. TCRdb reanalyzed the raw reads on its own, using fastp at Q25 for trimming and MiXCR for clone calling, and kept in-frame beta chains. Duplicate CDR3 protein sequences are folded into a single record with the most common DNA and genes. TCRdb assigned the V and J calls; the authors' analysis was not used. This sample is represented by roughly 240,000 distinct CDR3 sequences; 7.5% of them were singletons. The top ten constitute approximately 5.4% of the sample.

Every donor was a healthy Caucasian. The twin cohort consisted of three pairs of female monozygotic twins, all aged roughly 18 to 30 years. Positive isolation kits from Invitrogen were used to isolate CD4+ and CD8+ T cell populations. V lost 1 base and J lost 14 bases; the stretch between them is 12 bases long. CDR1 and CDR2 are drawn from the germline V gene: SQVTM, ANQGSEA. From its cysteine to its phenylalanine, the CDR3 spans 11 amino acids. CDR3 DNA is the only sequence kept; it has 33 bases, read in frame from the first base. This clonotype was seen ten or more times. Its antigen remains unidentified. No much larger clone is present one base from it, and per-base qualities are unavailable. This sample was also put to use in a study of yellow fever vaccine responses in identical twins. The second paper further reports: The authors reported that the T cell response to vaccination in identical twins appeared partly convergent and partly personalized. The study precisely tracked vaccine-responding T cell clones in identical twins.

Input material: CD8+ T cells sorted from blood. The chain uses TRBV29-1 and TRBJ2-1; the D gene is perhaps TRBD1, on 6 matching bases. The source of this sequence is a woman in her late teens or twenties in good health. The CDR3 reads as follows: CSVEVGALKFF. The bases are TGCAGCGTTGAAGTGGGGGCGTTGAAGTTCTTC.